This entry is about one T cell receptor beta chain. This sample was included in a study of regulatory T cells in long-lasting Graves disease. Time point specified: newly diagnosed GD, antithyroid drugs for less than 3 months. Scientists built the TCR library using RNA that was extracted from PBMCs. CDR3 regions were amplified by Arm-PCR using iRepertoire HTBI primers to build TCR beta libraries. MiXCR, applied by TCRdb to the multiplex PCR reads, yields one record per CDR3 protein. The sample consists of around 400,000 distinct CDR3 sequences, around 11% of them appearing once. These same records also appear under a second study, on T cells in Graves' hyperthyroidism and ophthalmopathy.

The sequencing here drew on peripheral blood mononuclear cells (PBMCs), taken at new diagnosis, from a patient treated with antithyroid drugs. This sequence was found in a woman aged 18-35 years with Graves disease.

The chain's CDR3 is CASSLFPGEDRVRGGYTF. The CDR3 DNA sequence: TGCGCCAGCAGCTTGTTCCCCGGGGAAGACAGGGTCCGCGGCGGCTACACCTTC. The chain carries TRBV5-1 and TRBJ1-2, with 7 bases fitting TRBD1. Germline CDR1 and CDR2: SGHRS and YFSETQ. Unmatched junction bases numbered 20, after V lost 1 base and J lost 8 bases. This CDR3 spans 18 amino acids. Looking up the rest from reference TRBV5-1 and TRBJ1-2 gives the full variable domain: KAGVTQTPRYLIKTRGQQVTLSCSPISGHRSVSWYQQTPGQGLQFLFEYFSETQRNKGNFPGRFSGRQFSNSRSEMNVSTLELGDSALYLCASSLFPGEDRVRGGYTFGSGTRLTVV.